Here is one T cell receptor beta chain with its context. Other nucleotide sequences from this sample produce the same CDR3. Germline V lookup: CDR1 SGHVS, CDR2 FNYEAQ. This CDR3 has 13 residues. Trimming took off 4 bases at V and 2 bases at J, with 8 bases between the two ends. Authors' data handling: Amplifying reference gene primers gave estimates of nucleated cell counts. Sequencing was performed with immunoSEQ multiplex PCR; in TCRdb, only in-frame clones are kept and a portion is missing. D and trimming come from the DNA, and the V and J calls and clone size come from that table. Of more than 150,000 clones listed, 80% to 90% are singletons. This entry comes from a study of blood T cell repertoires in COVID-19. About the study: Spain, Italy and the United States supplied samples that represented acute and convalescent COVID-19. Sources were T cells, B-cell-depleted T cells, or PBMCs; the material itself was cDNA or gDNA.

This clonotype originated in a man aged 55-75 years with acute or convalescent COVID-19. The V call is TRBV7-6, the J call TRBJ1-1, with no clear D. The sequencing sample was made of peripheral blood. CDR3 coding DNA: TGTGCCAGCAGCTCCAGAGGTAACACTGAAGCTTTCTTT. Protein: CASSSRGNTEAFF.